These T cell receptor beta chains were read from a single sample in a study of CD8+CD57+ T cells in acquired aplastic anemia. From the reads, TCRdb called clonotypes with MiXCR, one entry per CDR3 protein. Counted here are about 210,000 distinct CDR3 sequences, roughly 57% occurring once; the ten biggest clones make up over 25%. The specimen sequenced was sorted CD4+, CD8+, or CD8+CD57+ T cells (not recorded which) from PBMCs. These receptors all stem from a human donor in good health. Both conserved end residues are part of each CDR3. The D gene is left open where the match is weak. The listing skips clone size in some rows; elsewhere it reads once, few, many or a size class.

clone_size j_call v_call d_call cdr3_aa cdr3_nt
. TRBJ1-4 TRBV5-1 . CASSTQGGSWELFF TGCGCCAGCAGCACCCAGGGCGGTAGCTGGGAACTGTTTTTT
many TRBJ2-3 TRBV7-9 TRBD2 CASSLEAGGPTDTQYF TGTGCCAGCAGCTTAGAGGCGGGGGGGCCGACAGATACGCAGTATTTT
. TRBJ1-6 TRBV2 . CASTFSTEVPNSPLHF TGTGCCAGCACCTTTTCGACAGAGGTCCCCAATTCACCCCTCCACTTT
. TRBJ1-1 TRBV20-1 TRBD1 CSARDWDRGDTEAFF TGCAGTGCTAGAGACTGGGACAGGGGGGACACTGAAGCTTTCTTT
many TRBJ2-1 TRBV20-1 TRBD1 CSARAGGEQFF TGCAGTGCTAGAGCAGGGGGTGAGCAGTTCTTC
. TRBJ2-1 TRBV6-5 . CASSYSPSNEQFF TGTGCCAGCAGTTACTCCCCCAGCAATGAGCAGTTCTTC
. TRBJ1-2 TRBV20-1 . CSASRRREYGYTF TGCAGTGCTAGTAGGCGCAGGGAATATGGCTACACCTTC
few TRBJ2-7 TRBV15 TRBD1 CATSRDRVMNEQYF TGTGCCACCAGCAGGGACAGGGTGATGAACGAGCAGTACTTC
. TRBJ2-1 TRBV19 TRBD2 CASSILAGGPGEQFF TGTGCCAGTAGTATACTAGCGGGAGGCCCAGGTGAGCAGTTCTTC
. TRBJ1-2 TRBV20-1 TRBD1 CSAREQGARGYTF TGCAGTGCTAGGGAACAGGGGGCGCGTGGCTACACCTTC
once TRBJ2-7 TRBV7-9 TRBD1 CASSRGQVTYEQYF TGTGCCAGCAGCCGGGGACAGGTGACCTACGAGCAGTACTTC
few TRBJ1-6 TRBV2 . CASRRGRIANSPLHF TGTGCCAGCAGGAGGGGTAGGATCGCTAATTCACCCCTCCACTTT
. TRBJ1-6 TRBV9 . CASSVDAGAYNSPLHF TGTGCCAGCAGCGTAGATGCAGGGGCCTATAATTCACCCCTCCACTTT
. TRBJ1-1 TRBV5-1 . CASSSGRGEAFF TGCGCCAGCAGCTCCGGCCGGGGTGAAGCTTTCTTT
few TRBJ1-5 TRBV10-1 . CASSPGGGTTNNQPQHF TGCGCCAGCAGTCCGGGGGGGGGGACAACCAACAATCAGCCCCAGCATTTT
. TRBJ1-1 TRBV10-3 . CATRGKPKSSLNTEAFF TGTGCCACACGGGGGAAGCCGAAGTCAAGTTTGAACACTGAAGCTTTCTTT
. TRBJ1-1 TRBV7-9 . CASSFTQQLAFF TGTGCCAGCAGCTTTACTCAGCAATTAGCTTTCTTT